These 19 T cell receptor beta chains were all obtained from the same sample, sequenced in a study of identical twins. TCRdb recomputed calls from the 5' RACE reads with MiXCR, one row per CDR3 protein. Of about 210,000 distinct CDR3 sequences listed, approximately 9% are singletons. The sample consisted of memory (CD45RO+) T cells sorted from blood. The receptors come from a woman between 18 and 30 years old in good health.

In its sample, this clonotype was seen many times. This rearrangement joins TRBV7-3 to TRBJ1-1; maybe TRBD1 (5 bases). This CDR3 comprises 14 residues. CDR1 and CDR2 (germline): SGHTA, FQGTGA. The ends were cut back, 2 bases at V and 2 bases at J, with 9 bases in the middle. Here the CDR3 reads CASSLQRGNTEAFF. The CDR3, as DNA: TGTGCCAGCAGCTTACAGAGGGGTAACACTGAAGCTTTCTTT.

The chain combines TRBV29-1 with TRBJ1-2, with D possibly being TRBD1 (6 bases). The CDR3 is 15 residues long. V was cut by 4 bases and J by 8 bases, with 23 bases left in between. Looked up from germline, CDR1 is SQVTM and CDR2 is ANQGSEA. CDR3 nucleotide sequence: TGCAGCGTTGTTCATCCGGGGTGGCAGGGGAAAGGCTACACCTTC. This codes for CSVVHPGWQGKGYTF. Filled out from reference TRBV29-1 and TRBJ1-2, the complete variable domain reads SAVISQKPSRDICQRGTSLTIQCQVDSQVTMMFWYRQQPGQSLTLIATANQGSEATYESGFVIDKFPISRPNLTFSTLTVSNMSPEDSSIYLCSVVHPGWQGKGYTFGSGTRLTVV.

V and J are TRBV6-4 and TRBJ1-5, with 8 positions matching TRBD1. CDR1 and CDR2 from the germline V gene are MRHNA and SNTAGT. V trimming: 4 bases; J trimming: 4 bases; junction bases outside the gene matches: 12. The CDR3 runs to 17 residues. In DNA form, the CDR3 reads TGTGCCAGCAGTGCTCTGGGGCAGGGGGCGTGGAATCAGCCCCAGCATTTT. Translated: CASSALGQGAWNQPQHF.

This sequence joins TRBV7-3 and TRBJ2-2; 9 bases are a match to TRBD1. CDR1 SGHTA and CDR2 FQGTGA come from the germline V gene. V was clipped by 5 bases and J by 6 bases; unmatched bases: 7. The CDR3 runs to 15 residues. In nucleotides, the CDR3 is TGTGCCAGCAGCAGAACAGGGGGCGCAGCCGGGGAGCTGTTTTTT. Translation gives CASSRTGGAAGELFF. Filled out from reference TRBV7-3 and TRBJ2-2, the complete variable domain reads GAGVSQTPSNKVTEKGKYVELRCDPISGHTALYWYRQSLGQGPEFLIYFQGTGAADDSGLPNDRFFAVRPEGSVSTLKIQRTERGDSAVYLCASSRTGGAAGELFFGEGSRLTVL.

The chain has TRBV5-4 and TRBJ2-3, with D possibly matching TRBD2 (6 bases). V lost 0 bases to trimming and J lost 2 bases, with 10 bases between them. Germline V CDR1 and CDR2: SGHNT, YYREEE (reference sequence). This CDR3 has 15 amino acids. CDR3 bases: TGTGCCAGCAGCTTGGACACTAGCTCCACAGATACGCAGTATTTT. Translating it yields CASSLDTSSTDTQYF.

This clonotype was seen many times. This chain links TRBV7-2 with TRBJ1-2, with D possibly being TRBD1 (6 bases). The CDR3 is made up of 13 amino acids. Per germline, CDR1 SGHTA and CDR2 FQGNSA. V lost 3 bases and J 4 bases, leaving 9 bases between the germline ends. The DNA for the CDR3 is TGTGCCAGCAGCTTCAGGGGTACCTATGGCTACACCTTC. Protein: CASSFRGTYGYTF.

The sample holds a few counts of this clonotype. This rearrangement joins TRBV10-3 to TRBJ2-3; either TRBD1 or TRBD2 may fit D (6 bases each). Trimming shortened V by 11 bases and J by 5 bases, and 17 bases separated the two germline ends. In germline, CDR1 is ENHRY, CDR2 SYGVKD. CDR3 length equals 13 residues. CDR3 DNA: TGTGCCGCCCGAGGGGGGAACTTAGATACGCAGTATTTT. Amino acid sequence: CAARGGNLDTQYF.

In its sample, this clonotype was seen many times. The CDR3 loop reads CASNGQGVEKLFF. CDR3 sequence (DNA): TGTGCCAGCAATGGACAGGGGGTTGAAAAACTGTTTTTT. The rearrangement joins TRBV12-3 or TRBV12-4 to TRBJ1-4, with 10 bases fitting TRBD1. The CDR3 contains 13 residues. V dropped 7 bases and J dropped 7; count of bases not matched to a gene: 3.

V usage is TRBV7-2 and J usage is TRBJ2-3; D is unclear. V lost 4 bases to trimming and J lost 0 bases, with 11 bases between them. Germline V gives CDR1 SGHTA, CDR2 FQGNSA. The CDR3 runs 15 residues. The CDR3 protein is CASSSQVSSTDTQYF. The CDR3 bases are TGTGCCAGCAGCTCCCAGGTCTCTAGCACAGATACGCAGTATTTT.

This clonotype was found a few times. V gene TRBV10-3 combines with J gene TRBJ1-3; D is unresolved. V was cut by 8 bases and J by 0 bases, with 14 bases left in between. Germline lookup yields CDR1 ENHRY and CDR2 SYGVKD. The length of the CDR3 is 15 residues. CDR3 nucleotide sequence: TGTGCCATCGGTCTGAGCGGGAGCTCTGGAAACACCATATATTTT. As protein: CAIGLSGSSGNTIYF.

This clonotype appeared a few times. At one boundary the junction diverges from the germline segment, which might be a read error. The CDR3 loop is CASSSGVLQPHF. The CDR3, as DNA: TGTGCCAGCAGTTCAGGGGTGCTACAGCCCCACTTC. This chain links TRBV7-3 with TRBJ1-2; tentatively, D is TRBD1 (6 bases). Germline values: CDR1 SGHTA, CDR2 FQGTGA. This CDR3 has 12 amino acids.

This clonotype was recorded a few times. This sequence joins TRBV27 and TRBJ2-1; D is undetermined. This CDR3 region has 14 residues. V was clipped by 3 bases and J by 8 bases, with 14 bases between them. Germline CDR1 is MNHEY and CDR2 is SMNVEV (reference sequence). CDR3 sequence reads: CASSLGRRSDEQFF. CDR3 nucleotide sequence: TGTGCCAGCAGTTTGGGCAGAAGAAGCGATGAGCAGTTCTTC.

The chain combines TRBV6-5 with TRBJ2-3, with D hard to call. Looked up from germline, CDR1 is MNHEY and CDR2 is SVGAGI. The CDR3 has 12 amino acids. V lost 6 bases and J lost 2, with 6 bases in between. The CDR3 spells CASRGNTDTQYF. CDR3 bases: TGTGCCAGCAGAGGGAACACAGATACGCAGTATTTT.

The chain uses TRBV11-1 and TRBJ2-3; 9 bases fit TRBD2. The germline CDR1 and CDR2 sequences are SGHAT and FQDESV (reference sequence). The CDR3 covers 12 residues. V lost 6 bases and J lost 5; bases outside the gene matches: 0. The CDR3 DNA reads as TGTGCCAGCAGAGCGGGGGGAGATACGCAGTATTTT. This codes for CASRAGGDTQYF.

The gene calls are TRBV7-8 and TRBJ2-6; D uncertain. This CDR3 has 16 amino acids. The germline CDR1 and CDR2 sequences are SGHVS and FQNEAQ. V lost 5 bases and J lost 1, with 12 bases in between. CDR3 DNA sequence: TGTGCCAGCAGCCCAAGGGAAGTTTCTGGGGCCAACGTCCTGACTTTC. The encoded protein is CASSPREVSGANVLTF.

J is TRBJ2-5 and V is TRBV11-2; 8 positions agree with TRBD2. This CDR3 is built from 15 residues. CDR1 is SGHAT and CDR2 is FQNNGV in the germline V gene. With 2 bases clipped from V and 5 bases from J, the junction kept 7 bases outside the gene matches. The CDR3 here is CASSLLRGAPETQYF. The CDR3 coding sequence is TGTGCCAGCAGCTTATTGCGGGGGGCCCCGGAGACCCAGTACTTC.

This rearrangement joins TRBV10-1 to TRBJ2-2; TRBD2 agrees at 8 bases. CDR3 length: 14 residues. The germline V gene encodes CDR1 WNHNN and CDR2 SYGVQD (reference sequence). V shed 3 bases, J shed 6 bases, and the junction held 3 bases outside the gene matches. The CDR3 DNA reads as TGCGCCAGCAGTGACATCGGGGGGGCCGGGGAGCTGTTTTTT. Translating gives CASSDIGGAGELFF.

The CDR3 region has the DNA TGCGCCAGCCAGACCTATGGACTAGCGGGTGAAGAGACCCAGTACTTC. This gives the protein CASQTYGLAGEETQYF. V is TRBV5-1 and J is TRBJ2-5; TRBD2 aligns across 11 bases. The CDR3 is 16 amino acids. With V trimmed by 7 bases and J by 3 bases, 11 bases remained unmatched. Per the germline V gene, CDR1 is SGHRS and CDR2 is YFSETQ. The full variable domain, completed using reference TRBV5-1 and TRBJ2-5, is KAGVTQTPRYLIKTRGQQVTLSCSPISGHRSVSWYQQTPGQGLQFLFEYFSETQRNKGNFPGRFSGRQFSNSRSEMNVSTLELGDSALYLCASQTYGLAGEETQYFGPGTRLLVL.

V is TRBV20-1 and J is TRBJ2-5, with a possible D match to TRBD1 (5 bases). The CDR3 is 14 residues long. The V gene lost 5 bases and the J gene lost 5 bases, with 18 bases spanning the gap. The germline V gene has CDR1 DFQATT and CDR2 SNEGSKA (reference sequence). The DNA of the CDR3 is TGCAGTGCTGCCAAGGGCCCAGCAGGGGAGACCCAGTACTTC. It codes for CSAAKGPAGETQYF.